The T cell receptor beta chain described here comes from a study of cytomegalovirus exposure and HLA in healthy donors (dated by TCRdb to 2016 to 2017). Broadly, across the study: According to a later analysis, the roughly 130 validation repertoires were produced on the same platform as the 680 or so repertoires of the first cohort. A separate validation cohort of more than 100 different subjects was used in addition to the approximately 610-subject first cohort. The study combined high-throughput TCR immunosequencing, statistical association of individual TCRs with disease status, and machine learning to predict cytomegalovirus infection status. The study aimed to test whether cataloging public T cell receptors could reveal signatures of past pathogen exposure.

Donors formed part of the validation cohort, which comprised approximately 130 subjects and was distinct from the first cohort of under 800 subjects. The library was generated by the immunoSEQ multiplex PCR assay. Under the source paper's analysis protocol: To diagnose cytomegalovirus status from the catalog of TCR beta chain sequences, a statistical classification framework was built. The table comes from immuneACCESS by way of TCRdb, which keeps in-frame sequences with V and J called. Part of the clones is missing from these tables; in studies checked, under half for an unresolved V gene and the rest for unknown reasons. Clonal size and the V and J genes are those of that table, whereas D and trimming came from the DNA. Recorded for this sample are almost 75,000 clones; around four fifths of them occurred a single time. Together, the top ten hold around 3% of the sample. CDR1 and CDR2 are read off the germline V gene (reference sequence) as MNHEY and SMNVEV. For this chain, trimming is 5 bases at the V end and 3 bases at the J end, and the number of junction bases without a gene match is 4. Its CDR3 holds 15 amino acids, cysteine through phenylalanine. Only the CDR3 portion is preserved as DNA: 45 bases, with reading frame beginning at the first base.

In the case of this clone: Its antigen is not yet known. Within one base of it there is no much larger clone, and no base qualities were kept.

Broader findings and caveats from the paper: In vitro tests confirmed that a few of the cytomegalovirus-associated TCR beta chains recognize cytomegalovirus antigens. The study gave a list of about 170 TCR beta chains associated with cytomegalovirus. Most TCR sequences were seen in very few donors, while some public TCRs were found in many individuals. The validation cohort had no HLA typing available for a later analysis, so co-occurrence within that cohort was assessed over all 120 or so repertoires. In both the original and validation cohorts, the classifier was reported to diagnose cytomegalovirus status with high specificity and sensitivity. According to the authors, the approach could potentially be generalized to other disease states and immunological phenotypes. Of the cluster scores, roughly 95% were above 0 in a later analysis, which found that TCRs clustered in the first cohort also tended to co-occur in the 95 to 150 validation repertoires.

The sequencing input was PBMCs. Recombination linked TRBV27 to TRBJ2-1, and TRBD2 matches 10 of the central bases. This TCR came from a man younger than 40 in good health and CMV-seronegative. Here is the DNA: TGTGCCAGCAGTATCCCTAGCGGGAGCTACAATGAGCAGTTCTTC. This codes for CASSIPSGSYNEQFF.